The sequence of this T cell receptor (beta chain) was determined in a study of T cells in localized non-small cell lung cancer. On this clone itself: Its antigen is still unknown.

Notes on the study in general: Within adjacent lung there appeared a median roughly 60 of the top 100 tumor clones. Longer overall survival accompanied higher blood T cell density. Uninvolved adjacent lung showed peak T cell clonality, exceeding tumor.

This table comes from immunoSEQ multiplex PCR, and its TCRdb copy is limited to in-frame clones, with some not included. The table lists some 14,000 clones, about 86% of them singletons. CDR1 and CDR2 (germline): LGHNT, FRNRAP. This CDR3 spans 15 amino acids. Trimming shortened V by 4 bases and J by 6 bases, and 13 bases separated the two germline ends. This sequence was found in a female donor aged 60 or older with stage I squamous cell lung carcinoma. This material consisted of peripheral blood, taken before any cancer treatment. The rearrangement uses TRBV12-5 and TRBJ1-6, with D perhaps matching TRBD1 (5 bases). CDR3 sequence reads: CASGSGRDFNSPLHF. In DNA form, the CDR3 reads TGTGCTAGTGGTTCGGGCAGGGACTTTAATTCACCCCTCCACTTT.